A selection of T cell receptor beta chains follows, all from one sample in a study of blood T cell repertoires in COVID-19. The table came from immunoSEQ multiplex PCR; TCRdb's copy has only in-frame clones and leaves some out. The sample consists of about 230,000 clones, roughly 84% of them appearing once. Sequencing used peripheral blood. The source of these receptors is a woman older than 75 with active or convalescent COVID-19. CDR3s include the opening cysteine and the closing phenylalanine or tryptophan. D genes are given only for firm matches. Not all rows give a size; the values are once, few, many and, for expanded clones, a class.

v_call	cdr3_length	j_call	clone_size	d_call	cdr3_aa	cdr3_nt
TRBV9	14	TRBJ2-6	few	NA	CASSQQPGANVLTF	TGTGCCAGCAGCCAACAACCTGGGGCCAACGTCCTGACTTTC
TRBV30	13	TRBJ2-7	NA	NA	CAWSVTRIYEQYF	TGTGCCTGGAGTGTCACACGCATCTACGAGCAGTACTTC
TRBV4-3	15	TRBJ1-5	NA	NA	CASSQEWEAGQPQHF	TGCGCCAGCAGCCAAGAATGGGAGGCGGGTCAGCCCCAGCATTTT
TRBV7-2	15	TRBJ1-5	NA	TRBD1	CASSISGTANQPQHF	TGTGCCAGCAGCATCTCCGGGACAGCAAATCAGCCCCAGCATTTT
TRBV5-4	14	TRBJ2-4	once	NA	CASSLGSGLRIQYF	TGTGCCAGCAGCTTGGGGTCGGGATTGCGCATTCAGTACTTC
TRBV4-2	15	TRBJ2-7	NA	TRBD2	CASSPVGGGPEEQYF	TGTGCCAGCAGCCCAGTGGGGGGAGGGCCGGAAGAGCAGTACTTC
TRBV5-8	12	TRBJ2-7	NA	NA	CASSFRRVEQYF	TGTGCCAGCAGCTTTCGGAGGGTCGAGCAGTACTTC
TRBV27	16	TRBJ2-1	NA	TRBD1	CASTGFRQGSGNEQFF	TGTGCCAGCACCGGGTTTAGACAGGGGAGTGGGAATGAGCAGTTCTTC
TRBV11-2	15	TRBJ2-3	few	TRBD2	CASRLAGGSTDTQYF	TGTGCCAGCCGACTAGCGGGGGGGAGCACAGATACGCAGTATTTT
TRBV7-3	13	TRBJ1-4	once	NA	CASSRGTGEKLFF	TGTGCCAGCAGCAGGGGAACCGGGGAAAAACTGTTTTTT
TRBV24-1	16	TRBJ2-3	NA	TRBD2	CATSDLLAGGTDTQYF	TGTGCCACCAGTGACCTCCTAGCGGGGGGCACAGATACGCAGTATTTT
TRBV9	14	TRBJ1-3	NA	NA	CASSPRGPGNTIYF	TGTGCCAGCAGCCCCAGGGGACCTGGAAACACCATATATTTT
TRBV6-5	15	TRBJ1-2	NA	TRBD1	CASSYGTGDGYGYTF	TGTGCCAGCAGTTACGGAACAGGGGACGGCTATGGCTACACCTTC
TRBV5-1	14	TRBJ2-3	NA	NA	CASSLTSITDTQYF	TGCGCCAGCAGCTTAACTAGCATCACAGATACGCAGTATTTT
TRBV7-6	15	TRBJ2-1	NA	TRBD2	CASSLRLAPGNEQFF	TGTGCCAGCAGCTTGAGACTAGCGCCGGGAAATGAGCAGTTCTTC
TRBV28	14	TRBJ1-1	few	TRBD1	CASSTRQGNTEAFF	TGTGCCAGCAGTACTAGACAGGGGAACACTGAAGCTTTCTTT
TRBV29-1	18	TRBJ2-5	NA	TRBD2	CSVSRQREAPGRKETQYF	TGCAGCGTTTCCCGACAGCGGGAGGCTCCAGGCCGAAAAGAGACCCAGTACTTC
TRBV30	15	TRBJ2-3	NA	TRBD2	CAWYRGGGGADTQYF	TGTGCCTGGTATCGCGGTGGCGGGGGGGCCGATACGCAGTATTTT
TRBV2	12	TRBJ1-1	NA	NA	CASTYPGTEAFF	TGTGCCAGCACCTACCCCGGGACTGAAGCTTTCTTT
TRBV2	14	TRBJ1-1	NA	NA	CASTIQTLNTEAFF	TGTGCCAGCACCATCCAGACTTTGAACACTGAAGCTTTCTTT
TRBV7-2	13	TRBJ2-1	few	TRBD2	CASVKRGGGEQFF	TGTGCCAGCGTCAAGCGGGGGGGAGGCGAGCAGTTCTTC
TRBV3-1/TRBV3-2	16	TRBJ1-2	NA	TRBD1	CASSPEGGQSGYGYTF	TGTGCCAGCAGCCCAGAAGGGGGACAGTCCGGCTATGGCTACACCTTC
TRBV4-3	20	TRBJ2-2	NA	TRBD1	CASSQDRTPGQGPYTGELFF	TGCGCCAGCAGCCAAGATAGGACACCGGGACAGGGGCCGTACACCGGGGAGCTGTTTTTT
TRBV7-9	15	TRBJ2-7	NA	NA	CASSPLHFLTGEQYF	TGTGCCAGCAGTCCTCTCCACTTTCTTACGGGCGAGCAGTACTTC
TRBV5-4	14	TRBJ1-5	NA	NA	CASSLDQSNQPQHF	TGTGCCAGCAGCTTGGATCAGAGCAATCAGCCCCAGCATTTT
TRBV13	13	TRBJ1-3	NA	TRBD1	CASSGDRGDTIYF	TGTGCCAGCAGCGGGGACAGGGGAGACACCATATATTTT
TRBV27	15	TRBJ2-2	few	TRBD1	CASTKGQANTGELFF	TGTGCCAGCACCAAGGGACAGGCGAACACCGGGGAGCTGTTTTTT
TRBV6-5	15	TRBJ2-7	NA	TRBD1	CASSTTGTGVNEQYF	TGTGCCAGCAGTACCACCGGGACAGGGGTAAACGAGCAGTACTTC
TRBV30	12	TRBJ1-2	NA	TRBD1	CAWSAGQGGYTF	TGTGCCTGGAGTGCTGGACAGGGGGGCTACACCTTC
TRBV7-9	16	TRBJ2-7	few	TRBD2	CASSMPTSGGTYEQYF	TGTGCCAGCAGCATGCCGACTAGCGGGGGCACCTACGAGCAGTACTTC